Sequencing of this TCR beta chain was carried out in a study of shared clonotypes between healthy human individuals (dated by TCRdb to about 2020). Context from the whole study: The cohort comprised a couple of women and three men aged 18 to 49 years. To increase sequencing depth and limit assay-specific biases, different laboratories used diverse techniques to prepare libraries and sequence TCR repertoires. Leukapheresis yielded between about 0.85 and 10 billion PBMCs per donor. The study deeply sequenced blood TCR repertoires of five healthy adults to estimate repertoire size and the extent of clonotype sharing between individuals. Per donor, three plates each were used for CD4 naive and CD4 memory, two for CD8 naive, and one for CD8 memory. Overall study results and their limits: Larger estimated clonotype richness was generally found for naive subsets than for memory subsets. Rarefaction of sorted-subset datasets indicated incomplete sequencing despite the large sequencing depth. Based on pairwise subsampling, the degree of clonotype sharing among donors was expected to be affected by sequencing depth. Sampling was restricted to blood, and TCR repertoires in tissues likely differ from the TCR repertoires found in blood. Across a few donors, approximately 5% of naive CD4, roughly 3.3% of naive CD8, about 2% of memory CD4, and approximately 0.4% of memory CD8 clonotypes were shared. Compared with non-shared clonotypes, the clonotypes found in all four sorted-subset donors had higher generation probabilities. Because the study included a small number of donors, the genetic and exposure-history diversity represented was limited.

Donors were healthy HIV-negative adults with no recently reported acute infections or vaccinations. All donors were Caucasian adults living in Nashville, Tennessee, USA. CD4+ T cells were enriched through magnetic negative selection, after which naive cells were positively selected on CD45RA and the remaining negative fraction served as the memory subset. After blood collection by leukapheresis, PBMCs were isolated using Ficoll-Histopaque density gradient centrifugation and then cryopreserved in the vapor phase of liquid nitrogen. Analytical flow cytometry was used to check the purity and quantity of each magnetically sorted T cell population. From each sorted fraction, genomic DNA was isolated and quantified by UV absorbance on a Nanodrop 2000c. TCR CDR3 regions were amplified from genomic DNA by multiplex PCR using the deep immunoSEQ assay. Genomic DNA extracted from each cell subset was distributed evenly over all wells of several immunoSEQ 96-well plates, and each plate served as one replicate. For sorted subsets, roughly 0.2 ug genomic DNA, equal to tens of thousands of T cell genomes, was loaded into each replicate PCR. The purified libraries were quantified using a Qubit 3.0 fluorometer, sized with a Bioanalyzer 2100, and then quantified again using the KAPA Library Quantification kit. Each immunoSEQ 96-well plate was sequenced on its own single-read 150-cycle Illumina NextSeq 550 flow cell. As for how the authors treated the data: Because the immunoSEQ output included only junctional sequences and no quality scores, the filtering could not be the same as the filtering used for full-length reads. Sequences were annotated with PyIR, a Python wrapper for IgBLAST v1.9, using IMGT germline references to assign V/J genes and CDR3. Reads with weak V/J assignments (E-value above 1e-6), missing CDR3, stop codons, out-of-frame junctions, or ambiguous translated residues were removed. V3J clonotypes were defined by identical inferred V gene, J gene, and CDR3 amino acid sequence. To compute the percentage overlap between repertoires, the number of shared unique clonotypes was divided by the size of the smaller repertoire. Repertoire richness was assessed with RTK rarefaction, the Chao1 estimator, and Recon v2.1 estimates of unobserved clonotypes. Generation probabilities were computed with OLGA for all TCRbeta clonotypes obtained by the gDNA method from a few donors. Imported from immuneACCESS, the table was reduced by TCRdb to in-frame sequences with V and J called. These copies leave out some clones; in studies compared against another copy, an unresolved V gene accounts for under half, and the cause of the remainder is not known. That table supplies the V and J calls and clone size; D and trimming were determined from the DNA. In this sample the table shows under 2,500,000 clones, approximately 94% of which occur a single time. Clones ranked in the top ten supply approximately 0.13% of the sample.

On this clone itself: Its binding antigen is unknown. One base away there is no much larger clone; base qualities are not given.

The receptor comes from a man aged 18 to 30 in good health. The material sequenced was naive CD4+ T cells sorted from blood. What this sample's cell subset or site label stands for: CD45RA+ positively selected.

The DNA is TGCGCCAGCAGCCAGAATTCTAACTATGGCTACACCTTC. It encodes CASSQNSNYGYTF. Recombination connected TRBV4-1 to TRBJ1-2; the D gene cannot be named for sure. The CDR3 goes from the cysteine to the phenylalanine over 13 residues. Kept here is only the CDR3 DNA, which spans 39 bases and is read in frame from base 1. Based on the germline V gene, the CDR1 and CDR2 sequences are MGHRA and YSYEKL. Trimming costs V 3 bases and J 0 bases, and their ends lie 5 bases apart.